This T cell receptor beta chain came from a study of cytomegalovirus exposure and HLA in healthy donors (dated 2017 in TCRdb). Background for the entire study: An earlier analysis of approximately 550 of the donors reported approximately 270 Gb of sequence data and 100 million to 130 million unique TCR beta sequences from about 179 million T cells. Of the roughly 410 genotyped donors, roughly 76% were placed in the genetic ancestry cluster associated with self-reported Caucasian donors. Several DR-DQ haplotypes were treated as single units for association and clustering because of strong linkage in the cohort. The later analysis used no new phenotypic data to find candidate immune exposures, relying instead on TCR beta sequences and their occurrence across donors. Genome-wide SNP genotypes for about 65% of the 666 donors were used in a later genetic analysis, which treated that subset as a discovery cohort. Every repertoire in the discovery cohort had been generated on one and the same sequencing platform. To predict cytomegalovirus infection status, the study brought together high-throughput TCR immunosequencing, statistical association of individual TCRs with disease status, and machine learning. The study aimed to test whether signatures of past pathogen exposure could be identified by cataloging public T cell receptors. Donor age, sex, ethnicity and CMV serostatus were compiled together with the repertoire data. A later analysis re-analyzed previously published TCR beta repertoires from roughly 630 donors and added high-resolution HLA genotyping to study TCR occurrence patterns. In addition to the first cohort of hundreds of subjects, a separate validation cohort of over 90 different subjects was used. Across 398 genotyped donors of the cohort, an average of roughly 250,000 unique TCR beta nucleotide sequences per donor were sequenced, and around 19% of those sequences were non-productive. The study profiled the T cell repertoires of 666 subjects by immunosequencing and related them to cytomegalovirus serostatus. Typing coverage differed by locus: A, B, C, DRB1 and DQB1 were typed in about 620-640 donors, DQA1 in 500 to 550, DPA1 in some 610, and DPB1 in around 440. Class I and class II HLA loci were covered by the typing at four-digit resolution. An earlier analysis of a few hundred of the donors applied high-throughput TCR beta sequencing to assess whether each TCR beta V gene segment acted as functional or pseudogenic. An early release that covered fewer than 750 HLA-typed donors contained approximately 300 gigabases of sequencing data and tens of millions of unique TCR sequences. What the work shows at the level of the full study, not this receptor alone: In vitro tests confirmed that a few of the cytomegalovirus-associated TCR beta chains recognize cytomegalovirus antigens. In the study, approximately 160 TCR beta chains were listed as associated with cytomegalovirus. Only TCR beta chains were sequenced in this cohort, and the absence of alpha or paired-chain data limited detectable features. Linkage disequilibrium might explain the correlated functional status among segregating V segments, but an unknown experimental factor could not be excluded. While some public TCRs were present in many individuals, most TCR sequences turned up only very rarely across donors. Because counts were too low, seventeen rarely observed V segments, including chromosome 9 orphons, were excluded from the earlier analysis of around 640 of the donors. Because HLA typing was unavailable for some donors at each locus, only the typed subset was used in association tests. According to a later analysis, parvovirus B19, influenza, CMV and Epstein-Barr virus appeared linked to several top co-occurrence clusters. In a later genetic analysis, fewer N-insertions in productive TCRs were reported among donors in an Asian-associated ancestry cluster than the approximately 710-donor mean. Specific HLA alleles were associated with 18,000 or so TCR beta sequences at a false discovery rate of 0.05 in a later analysis. The sequencing pipeline was judged likely to have produced a cluster of highly shared sequence variants as a technical artifact. Immune exposure information for the cohort was limited to CMV serostatus. In a later analysis, HLA-associated TCR beta chains showed more clonal expansion and lower generation probabilities than non-associated chains that were equally common. A later analysis found that TCR association rates varied across HLA loci, with DRB1 alleles showing the most associated TCRs and HLA-C alleles the fewest. Sequencing depth was assumed to be roughly uniform across donors in the presence/absence analyses, though that assumption may not hold. A further reported finding was that TCR beta sequences accurately predicted the HLA-A and HLA-B alleles for most subjects in the first cohort. When HLA alleles, especially DR and DQ, strongly co-occurred, attributing TCR associations to individual alleles was difficult. In both the original and validation cohorts, the classifier was reported to diagnose cytomegalovirus status with high specificity and sensitivity. In a later analysis, most CMV-associated TCR beta chains were found to appear HLA-restricted, with HLA associations seemingly driven largely by CMV exposure. An earlier analysis of 450 to 750 of the donors showed that most TCR beta V segments appeared in productive rearrangements either about 87% or about 30% of the time, which broadly matched IMGT annotations. V-gene and J-gene trimming of TCR beta chains was associated with a missense DCLRE1C variant in a later genetic analysis, and the association was replicated in an independent cohort. Some IMGT-functional V segments, including TRBV6-2 and TRBV6-3, could not be distinguished by the 87-base-pair reads and were therefore excluded. It was suggested by the authors that the approach could potentially be generalized to other disease states and immunological phenotypes.

Library construction relied on the immunoSEQ multiplex PCR assay. For the multiplex PCR, a mixture combining 60 forward primers for TCR Vbeta segments and 13 reverse primers for TCR Jbeta segments was used. A multiplex PCR assay on genomic DNA amplified the CDR3 region of rearranged TCR beta genes. The Illumina HiSeq System was used to sequence the amplified TCR beta libraries as 87-base-pair reads. The published analysis was carried out like this. A later analysis counted approximately 84 million unique TCR beta chains across the 600 to 850 repertoires, and about 10 million of these chains were shared by at least two donors. A nearest-neighbor algorithm error-corrected the raw reads and collapsed the reads into unique sequences, merging closely related sequences to remove PCR and sequencing errors. V, D and J gene segments were assigned by aligning CDR3 sequences to IMGT reference sequences. For a sequence to be retained, a match of at least six nucleotides to both a V gene segment and a J gene segment was required. Rearrangements were called productive when the CDR3 lacked stop codons and stayed in frame with V and J; all others were non-productive. Following IMGT convention, CDR3 was defined as the stretch from the second conserved V-encoded cysteine up to the conserved J-encoded phenylalanine. The earlier analysis of about 610 of the donors excluded any sequence lacking an unambiguous match to a single V gene segment. An earlier analysis of some 610 of the donors called V segments functional above 56.7% productive rearrangements and segregating when the between-donor standard deviation exceeded 5%. A statistical classification framework was built to diagnose cytomegalovirus status from the catalog of TCR beta chain sequences. V and J gene assignment, in a later analysis, came from comparing TCR nucleotide sequences with IMGT/GENE-DB human TR gene sequences. Using the TCRdist pipeline, a later analysis assigned CDR3 sequences along with most-parsimonious VDJ recombination scenarios. In a later analysis, each TCR beta chain was defined by its CDR3 amino acid sequence together with its V-gene family, and reads lacking a unique V-gene family were excluded. As a way to deal with suspected cross-contamination and a sequencing artifact, a later analysis dropped 450 to 600 nucleotide sequences that were highly shared and had low generation probability. A later analysis calculated a clonal expansion index for each public chain from normalized within-repertoire ranks of inferred template counts. A later analysis computed generation probabilities with a VDJ recombination model fitted to out-of-frame rearrangements, and checked the results against IGoR. In a later analysis, TCR-TCR, TCR-HLA and TCR-CMV co-occurrence was scored with hypergeometric tests, and a repertoire-size bias correction was applied to TCR pairs. False discovery rates were estimated in a later analysis by permuting HLA or CMV assignments 20 times. In a later analysis, co-occurring TCRs were grouped using DBSCAN, and TCRdist sequence similarity was added for clustering within HLA-allele-positive subsets. For co-occurrence clustering, repertoires with fewer than 30,000 or more than 120,000 public chains were excluded, along with several repertoires with anomalous nucleotide sharing. TCRdb stores this immuneACCESS table with in-frame sequences only. Part of the clones is absent; in the studies checked, under half of the shortfall reflects unresolved V genes, and no reason is known for the rest. V and J calls and clone size are given by that table; D and trimming were obtained from the DNA. Present in this sample are around 180,000 clones, about 86% of which were seen just once. The biggest ten clones account for around 2% of the sample.

The germline V gene yields SGHNT for CDR1 and YENEEA for CDR2. The CDR3 starts with the cysteine, ends with the phenylalanine, and has 13 residues. CDR3 DNA only is kept here, 39 bases in frame from base 1. V is shortened by 4 bases, J by 1 base, and the region joining them spans 6 bases. In total, fewer than 750 healthy bone marrow donors made up the cohort. Cohort members were all nominally healthy when sampled, although unrecorded immune exposures were likely present. The donor was CMV seropositive and was included in the group of some 290 seropositive cohort members. A peripheral blood sample was collected from each donor, and TCR beta sequencing was performed on peripheral blood mononuclear cells. The Qiagen DNeasy Blood Extraction Kit was used to extract genomic DNA from the blood cell samples. As to this clone: Its antigen target is currently unknown. Base qualities are missing; no much larger clone stands one base away.

The sequence was collected from a woman aged 18-29 years in good health and CMV-seropositive. The sequence is built from TRBV11-3 and TRBJ2-3; TRBD2 is perhaps the D gene, given 5 matching bases. Sequencing was done on a sample of PBMCs. The nucleotides read TGTGCCAGCAGCTCGCGGGGCACAGATACGCAGTATTTT. This is translated as CASSSRGTDTQYF.